The 32 T cell receptor beta chains given below trace back to one sample, sequenced in a study of OX40 agonist ivuxolimab in advanced cancers. Clones were read by immunoSEQ multiplex PCR, and TCRdb kept only the in-frame ones, dropping some. The sample includes 55,000 to 75,000 clones, about 87% of them seen just once. Material: CD4+ or CD8+ T cells sorted from blood, obtained in a trial of the OX40 agonist ivuxolimab. These receptors came from an adult with an advanced solid tumor such as melanoma, head and neck, liver or kidney cancer.

The gene calls are TRBV6-5 and TRBJ1-1, with TRBD1 matching over 10 bases. The trim removed 6 bases at V and 8 bases at J, leaving 9 bases unmatched. This CDR3 is 14 amino acids long. From germline, CDR1 is MNHEY and CDR2 SVGAGI. The CDR3 spells CASSQGQGFREAFF. DNA of the CDR3: TGTGCCAGCAGCCAGGGACAGGGGTTCCGCGAAGCTTTCTTT.

This chain links TRBV6-5 with TRBJ1-2; a weak D match, TRBD1 (5 bases). With 2 bases removed from V and 7 bases from J, the gap between germline ends came to 14 bases. The CDR3 runs 14 residues. CDR1 and CDR2 from the germline V gene are MNHEY and SVGAGI. CDR3 loop: CASSYGYLGGGYTF. The CDR3 region has the DNA TGTGCCAGCAGTTACGGGTACCTTGGGGGTGGCTACACCTTC.

This chain uses TRBV11-2 with TRBJ1-2; 11 bases align to TRBD1. With 5 bases clipped from V and 4 bases from J, the junction kept 9 bases outside the gene matches. The germline CDR1 and CDR2 sequences are SGHAT and FQNNGV. CDR3 length equals 16 residues. Written as DNA, the CDR3 is TGTGCCAGCAGCCTTACCGGGACAGGGGGTCTCTATGGCTACACCTTC. Translation: CASSLTGTGGLYGYTF.

The chain couples TRBV27 to TRBJ1-2; D uncertain. This CDR3 contains 13 residues. Germline CDR1 reads MNHEY; CDR2 reads SMNVEV (reference sequence). Trimming pared 7 bases from V and 5 bases from J, leaving 14 bases between. CDR3 sequence (DNA): TGTGCCAGCACCTTTACAATGGGGTATGGCTACACCTTC. Its protein product is CASTFTMGYGYTF.

The J gene is TRBJ1-5, the V gene TRBV6-5; D might be TRBD1 (6 bases). The V end lost 5 bases, the J end lost 6 bases, and 14 bases lay between the germline ends. The CDR3 covers 14 residues. CDR1 MNHEY and CDR2 SVGAGI come from the germline V gene. The CDR3 reads CASSPDRNLQPQHF. The CDR3 DNA is TGTGCCAGCAGTCCCGACAGGAACCTTCAGCCCCAGCATTTT.

The V and J genes are TRBV2 and TRBJ1-1; D remains ambiguous. There are 11 residues in the CDR3. The V end was cut by 1 base, the J end by 5 bases, with 2 bases between. Germline V gene data show CDR1 as SNHLY and CDR2 as FYNNEI. As DNA, the CDR3 is TGTGCCAGCAGTGAAGTAACTGAAGCTTTCTTT. This translates into CASSEVTEAFF.

A note on this clone: This same CDR3 is encoded by further DNA sequences in the sample. V usage is TRBV18 and J usage is TRBJ2-7, with D possibly matching TRBD1 (5 bases). The V end lost 4 bases, the J end lost 0 bases, and 7 bases lay between the germline ends. Germline V gene sequence: CDR1 KGHSH, CDR2 LQKENI. The CDR3 has 13 amino acids. The CDR3 region has the DNA TGTGCCAGCTCACTTCAGGGCTCCTACGAGCAGTACTTC. As protein: CASSLQGSYEQYF.

This clone was counted only a few times. The V call is TRBV4-1, the J call TRBJ1-2, with D perhaps matching TRBD1 (5 bases). The length of the CDR3 is 16 residues. Trimming took 4 bases from V and 3 from J, leaving 18 bases between them. CDR1 MGHRA and CDR2 YSYEKL come from the germline V gene. CDR3: CASSLVHGTTDYGYTF. The CDR3 coding sequence is TGCGCCAGCAGCCTCGTCCACGGGACGACAGACTATGGCTACACCTTC.

The J gene is TRBJ1-2, the V gene TRBV5-4, with D tentatively TRBD1 (6 bases). The V and J ends lost 5 bases and 2 bases respectively, with 22 bases between them. The CDR3 is 17 residues long. Per germline, CDR1 SGHNT and CDR2 YYREEE (reference sequence). The CDR3 reads CASRLDSIREPNYGYTF. CDR3 sequence (DNA): TGTGCCAGCAGGCTGGACAGCATTCGAGAACCCAACTATGGCTACACCTTC.

The chain uses TRBV5-4 and TRBJ2-7, with a tentative D call TRBD1 (6 bases). Looked up from germline, CDR1 is SGHNT and CDR2 is YYREEE (reference sequence). This CDR3 region has 16 residues. V gave up 4 bases and J gave up 3 bases, with 20 bases separating them. The CDR3 is CASSPNREIPVYEQYF. CDR3 bases: TGTGCCAGCAGCCCCAACAGGGAGATTCCAGTCTACGAGCAGTACTTC.

The rearrangement links TRBV6-6 to TRBJ2-2, with D unresolved. The CDR3 is 15 amino acids. In germline, CDR1 is MNHNY, CDR2 SVGAGI (reference sequence). The germline V and J ends were trimmed by 2 bases and 1 base, with 8 bases remaining between them. DNA of the CDR3: TGTGCCAGCAGTTACCCCCCCGAGAACACCGGGGAGCTGTTTTTT. This codes for CASSYPPENTGELFF.

V is TRBV28 and J is TRBJ1-6; 9 nucleotides align to TRBD1. Germline assignment: CDR1 MDHEN and CDR2 SYDVKM. Trimming took 5 bases from V and 3 from J; bases not matched to a gene: 5. The CDR3 is 16 amino acids. The CDR3 protein is CASSAPTGGYNSPLHF. CDR3 DNA sequence: TGTGCCAGCAGTGCTCCGACAGGGGGCTATAATTCACCCCTCCACTTT.

V is TRBV7-6 and J is TRBJ1-6; no reliable D call. The germline gives CDR1 SGHVS, CDR2 FNYEAQ. The CDR3 has 16 amino acids. V lost 0 bases to trimming and J lost 8 bases, with 14 bases between them. Here the CDR3 reads CASSLAQAVGYSPLHF. The DNA of the CDR3 is TGTGCCAGCAGCTTAGCGCAGGCAGTTGGATATTCACCCCTCCACTTT.

This clone has just a few counts. V usage is TRBV10-3 and J usage is TRBJ2-4, with 9 positions matching TRBD2. V was pared by 6 bases and J by 6 bases, with 24 bases of the junction left unmatched. The CDR3 has 20 amino acids. The germline CDR1 and CDR2 sequences are ENHRY and SYGVKD. CDR3 region: CAISLGPASGGPRMINIQYF. The CDR3 nucleotides are TGTGCCATCAGCCTTGGCCCGGCCAGCGGGGGGCCCAGAATGATAAACATTCAGTACTTC.

The chain recombines TRBV10-3 with TRBJ1-1; D uncertain. This CDR3 contains 14 residues. With 0 bases removed from V and 6 bases from J, the gap between germline ends came to 11 bases. Germline V lookup: CDR1 ENHRY, CDR2 SYGVKD. CDR3 amino acids: CAISESREISEAFF. The CDR3 DNA sequence: TGTGCCATCAGTGAGTCCCGGGAGATATCTGAAGCTTTCTTT.

This chain joins TRBV28 and TRBJ1-1; possible D gene TRBD1, 5 bases. The CDR3 length is 11 residues. Germline V CDR1 and CDR2: MDHEN, SYDVKM. Trimming stripped 6 bases from V and 4 bases from J, with 6 bases between. CDR3 region: CASSGGTEAFF. The CDR3 coding sequence is TGTGCCAGCAGCGGGGGCACTGAAGCTTTCTTT.

This clone was observed once. The chain carries TRBV5-4 and TRBJ1-2; tentatively, D is TRBD1 (6 bases). CDR3 size: 14 residues. Germline-derived CDR1 and CDR2 are SGHNT and YYREEE (reference sequence). Trimming took off 0 bases at V and 2 bases at J, with 8 bases between the two ends. CDR3 region: CASSLETGNYGYTF. The CDR3 DNA reads TGTGCCAGCAGCTTGGAAACAGGGAACTATGGCTACACCTTC.

The sample holds one count of this clone. DNA for the CDR3: TGTGCCAGCAGCGCAAGGGGACTGAGTGCTAGCACAGATACGCAGTATTTT. Translated, it gives CASSARGLSASTDTQYF. This chain uses TRBV14 with TRBJ2-3, with D possibly matching TRBD2 (6 bases). Trimming shortened V by 5 bases and J by 0 bases, and 18 bases separated the two germline ends. CDR1 is SGHDN, CDR2 FVKESK, per germline. The CDR3 spans 17 residues.

CDR3 nucleotide sequence: TGTGCCAGCAGTGACCCCGCCGCCGGCCCTAGCTATGGCTACACCTTC. The encoded protein is CASSDPAAGPSYGYTF. V is TRBV25-1 and J is TRBJ1-2; D gene ambiguous. V lost 3 bases and J lost 4, with 18 bases in between. There are 16 residues in the CDR3. Germline V CDR1 and CDR2: MGHDK, SYGVNS.

The chain links TRBV7-2 to TRBJ2-7; D may be TRBD2 (5 bases). The V end was cut by 2 bases, the J end by 4 bases, with 18 bases between. CDR1 is SGHTA and CDR2 is FQGNSA in the germline V gene. The CDR3 is 16 amino acids. The CDR3 DNA sequence: TGTGCCAGCAGCTTAAGGGAGACGGGCGGGTATTACGAGCAGTACTTC. The encoded protein is CASSLRETGGYYEQYF.

This chain joins TRBV6-5 and TRBJ2-7; 8 positions match TRBD1. Germline-derived CDR1 and CDR2 are MNHEY and SVGAGI. Trimming took 2 bases from V and 3 from J; bases not matched to a gene: 3. The CDR3 spans 14 residues. The CDR3 region is CASSYRGQDYEQYF. The DNA of the CDR3 is TGTGCCAGCAGTTACAGGGGACAGGACTACGAGCAGTACTTC.

The V gene is TRBV7-3, the J gene TRBJ1-4; D is perhaps TRBD1 (5 bases). This CDR3 comprises 14 residues. Germline loops: CDR1 SGHTA, CDR2 FQGTGA. Trimming took off 5 bases at V and 5 bases at J, with 12 bases between the two ends. CDR3 DNA: TGTGCCAGCAGCACAAGGGGAGGGAATGAAAAACTGTTTTTT. This translates into CASSTRGGNEKLFF.

The chain recombines TRBV5-8 with TRBJ1-6; 8 nucleotides agree with TRBD1. Germline V gene lookup returns CDR1 SGHTS and CDR2 YDEGEE. The CDR3 contains 17 residues. The trim removed 3 bases at V and 0 bases at J, leaving 5 bases unmatched. The CDR3 DNA sequence: TGTGCCAGCAGCTCCCGTACAGGGGGCTCCTATAATTCACCCCTCCACTTT. Amino acid sequence: CASSSRTGGSYNSPLHF. Looking up the rest from reference TRBV5-8 and TRBJ1-6 gives the full variable domain: EAGVTQSPTHLIKTRGQQATLRCSPISGHTSVYWYQQALGLGLQFLLWYDEGEERNRGNFPPRFSGRQFPNYSSELNVNALELEDSALYLCASSSRTGGSYNSPLHFGNGTRLTVT.

This clone was detected only once. This chain joins TRBV6-1 and TRBJ2-1; the D call may be TRBD1 or TRBD2 (5 bases each). CDR3 length: 11 residues. V was pared by 6 bases and J by 12 bases, with 12 bases between. In germline, CDR1 is MNHNS, CDR2 SASEGT. The CDR3 loop is CASSSQGRQFF. For the CDR3, the DNA is TGTGCCAGCAGCTCCCAGGGACGGCAGTTCTTC.

This chain links TRBV7-6 with TRBJ1-2, with D possibly TRBD1 on 6 matching bases. The CDR3 spans 11 residues. V gave up 7 bases and J gave up 8 bases, with 11 bases separating them. Per the germline V gene, CDR1 is SGHVS and CDR2 is FNYEAQ. The CDR3 DNA reads TGTGCCAGCACGGAGGGGGACGGCTACACCTTC. Translation: CASTEGDGYTF.

The V gene is TRBV5-1, the J gene TRBJ2-2, with D perhaps TRBD1 or TRBD2 (5 bases each). The CDR3 covers 16 residues. Per germline, CDR1 SGHRS and CDR2 YFSETQ. The V gene lost 0 bases and the J gene lost 0 bases, with 9 bases spanning the gap. As DNA, the CDR3 is TGCGCCAGCAGCTTGGCCGGGACCACGAACACCGGGGAGCTGTTTTTT. Translating gives CASSLAGTTNTGELFF.

The rearrangement joins TRBV9 to TRBJ1-3, with D possibly matching TRBD1 (6 bases). CDR1 and CDR2 from the germline V gene are SGDLS and YYNGEE. V was trimmed by 4 bases and J by 0 bases, leaving 8 bases between them. This CDR3 contains 14 residues. The CDR3 sequence: CASSRDISGNTIYF. The DNA of the CDR3 is TGTGCCAGCAGCAGGGACATCTCTGGAAACACCATATATTTT.

This chain joins TRBV5-1 and TRBJ2-7; a possible D gene is TRBD2 (6 bases). Looked up from germline, CDR1 is SGHRS and CDR2 is YFSETQ. Trimming took off 4 bases at V and 4 bases at J, with 15 bases between the two ends. CDR3 length: 14 amino acids. For the CDR3, the DNA is TGCGCCAGCAGCACCGTCGGGGGTATGTACGAGCAGTACTTC. This sequence encodes CASSTVGGMYEQYF.

V and J are TRBV7-9 and TRBJ2-1, with D possibly called TRBD1 or TRBD2 (5 bases each). Trimming shortened V by 5 bases and J by 7 bases, and 18 bases separated the two germline ends. CDR3 size: 15 residues. Germline loops: CDR1 SEHNR, CDR2 FQNEAQ (reference sequence). The CDR3 DNA sequence: TGTGCCAGCAGCCTTCTCTCCGGGACCGGTAATGAGCAGTTCTTC. Translated, it gives CASSLLSGTGNEQFF. Complete variable domain (other parts from reference TRBV7-9 and TRBJ2-1): DTGVSQNPRHKITKRGQNVTFRCDPISEHNRLYWYRQTLGQGPEFLTYFQNEAQLEKSRLLSDRFSAERPKGSFSTLEIQRTEQGDSAMYLCASSLLSGTGNEQFFGPGTRLTVL.

This chain links TRBV28 with TRBJ2-4; TRBD2 matches at 7 bases. CDR3 length: 19 amino acids. Unmatched junction bases numbered 12, after V lost 1 base and J lost 0 bases. Germline CDR1 MDHEN, CDR2 SYDVKM. Here the CDR3 DNA reads TGTGCCAGCAGTTTATCAGGCGGGAGAAGTACCTTAGCCAAAAACATTCAGTACTTC. Translating it yields CASSLSGGRSTLAKNIQYF.

The rearrangement joins TRBV6-5 to TRBJ2-5, with 7 bases that match TRBD1. Germline trimming cut 5 bases from V and 5 bases from J; bases unmatched to any gene: 5. Germline loops: CDR1 MNHEY, CDR2 SVGAGI. The CDR3 has 13 residues. The CDR3 bases are TGTGCCAGCAGTGCCCGACAGGGCGAGACCCAGTACTTC. Translation: CASSARQGETQYF.

The chain couples TRBV6-1 to TRBJ1-3; D remains ambiguous. The ends were cut back, 7 bases at V and 4 bases at J, with 14 bases in the middle. CDR3 length: 14 amino acids. CDR1 is MNHNS, CDR2 SASEGT, per germline. The CDR3: CASIPAHSGNTIYF. CDR3 in DNA: TGTGCCAGCATTCCGGCCCACTCAGGAAACACCATATATTTT.